Below, 21 T cell receptor beta chains from the same sample are listed, as sequenced in a study of CD8 T cells in Susac syndrome. An amount of RNA that ranged from 0.5 to 1 ug was reverse transcribed with random hexamers. TCRdb fed the immunoSEQ multiplex PCR reads into MiXCR, producing one record per CDR3 protein. The repertoire holds 330,000 or so distinct CDR3 sequences, with about 88% as singletons. Sequencing used CD8+ T cells from PBMCs. These receptor sequences come from a human donor with multiple sclerosis.

The rearrangement joins TRBV12-3 or TRBV12-4 to TRBJ1-4; D is ambiguous. Trimming left V 5 bases short and J 8 bases short, with 9 bases between. The CDR3 totals 12 residues. The DNA for the CDR3 is TGTGCCAGCAGTCCCGCAACAGAAAAACTGTTTTTT. Its protein is CASSPATEKLFF.

The chain couples TRBV20-1 to TRBJ2-5; the D gene is possibly TRBD1 (5 bases). The CDR3 is 14 amino acids. Trimming pared 3 bases from V and 3 bases from J, leaving 14 bases between. Germline V gene data show CDR1 as DFQATT and CDR2 as SNEGSKA (reference sequence). The DNA of the CDR3 is TGCAGTGCTAGGCTGGGGCGGCCAGAAGAGACCCAGTACTTC. It codes for CSARLGRPEETQYF.

This chain connects TRBV13 to TRBJ2-7, with 10 bases aligning to TRBD1. The V segment lost 4 bases and the J segment 2 bases; nucleotides outside the gene matches: 5. Germline V lookup: CDR1 PRHDT, CDR2 FYEKMQ (reference sequence). The CDR3 loop spans 15 amino acids. The CDR3 coding sequence is TGTGCCAGCAGCTCCGGGACAGGGGTGGCCTACGAGCAGTACTTC. It codes for CASSSGTGVAYEQYF.

The rearrangement uses TRBV4-3 and TRBJ2-4, with D possibly matching TRBD2 (5 bases). This CDR3 is 17 amino acids long. Trimming removed 2 bases at V and 0 bases at J, with 14 bases between. CDR1 is LGHNA and CDR2 is YSLEER in the germline V gene. CDR3 nucleotide sequence: TGCGCCAGCAGCCAAAATACCGGGATTCTAGCCAAAAACATTCAGTACTTC. Protein: CASSQNTGILAKNIQYF.

This clonotype appeared a few times. The chain has TRBV7-2 and TRBJ1-5; no definite D call. The CDR3 totals 12 residues. V was pared by 1 base and J by 9 bases, with 7 bases between. Germline loops: CDR1 SGHTA, CDR2 FQGNSA. The chain's CDR3 is CASSLVNRPQHF. CDR3 bases: TGTGCCAGCAGCTTAGTCAACCGGCCCCAGCATTTT.

J is TRBJ1-2 and V is TRBV19; D possibly corresponds to TRBD1 (5 bases). The V gene lost 7 bases and the J gene lost 2 bases, with 11 bases spanning the gap. The CDR3 is 13 amino acids. CDR1 is LNHDA and CDR2 is SQIVND in the germline V gene (reference sequence). As DNA, the CDR3 is TGTGCCAGTACCCTGGGGGGAAACTATGGCTACACCTTC. Translated: CASTLGGNYGYTF.

The chain links TRBV6-2 or TRBV6-3 to TRBJ2-7; D ambiguous. Trimming left V 2 bases short and J 2 bases short, with 7 bases between. Germline V CDR1 and CDR2: MNHEY, SVGEGT. The CDR3 runs 13 residues. CDR3 sequence (DNA): TGTGCCAGCAGTTACCAAAACACCTACGAGCAGTACTTC. This codes for CASSYQNTYEQYF.

This clonotype showed up just once. The J gene is TRBJ1-5, the V gene TRBV28; a weak D match, TRBD1 (5 bases). Germline V gives CDR1 MDHEN, CDR2 SYDVKM. Trimming cost V 6 bases and J 5 bases, with 11 bases left between them. There are 13 residues in the CDR3. In DNA, the CDR3 is TGTGCCAGCAGCCACGAGACAGATCAGCCCCAGCATTTT. Translated, it gives CASSHETDQPQHF.

This chain connects TRBV7-9 to TRBJ1-2; 10 bases line up with TRBD1. CDR3 length equals 14 residues. Trimming at V came to 5 bases and at J to 7 bases, leaving 7 bases not matched to a gene. Per the germline V gene, CDR1 is SEHNR and CDR2 is FQNEAQ (reference sequence). The chain's CDR3 is CASSQGTGEGGYTF. As DNA, the CDR3 is TGTGCCAGCAGCCAGGGGACAGGGGAGGGTGGCTACACCTTC.

This chain links TRBV27 with TRBJ2-1, with D possibly being TRBD1 (6 bases). The CDR3 totals 16 residues. Germline loops: CDR1 MNHEY, CDR2 SMNVEV (reference sequence). The V and J ends lost 5 bases and 2 bases respectively, with 16 bases between them. Here the CDR3 reads CASSGILQGPYNEQFF. Written as DNA, the CDR3 is TGTGCCAGCAGTGGGATCCTCCAGGGGCCCTACAATGAGCAGTTCTTC.

The CDR3 nucleotides read TGTGCCAGCAGCGTCACTAGCGGGGGAGGGAATGAGCAGTTCTTC. Amino acids: CASSVTSGGGNEQFF. The chain joins TRBV12-3 or TRBV12-4 to TRBJ2-1; 11 bases agree with TRBD2. CDR3 length: 15 residues. The junction had 8 bases not matched to a gene; V was cut back by 6 bases and J by 7 bases.

The V gene is TRBV27, the J gene TRBJ2-7; TRBD1 matches at 7 bases. Looked up from germline, CDR1 is MNHEY and CDR2 is SMNVEV (reference sequence). The trim removed 7 bases at V and 2 bases at J, leaving 5 bases unmatched. The CDR3 has 13 residues. Here the CDR3 reads CASTPGGTYEQYF. CDR3 nucleotides: TGTGCCAGCACCCCAGGGGGAACCTACGAGCAGTACTTC.

The chain is built from TRBV5-1 and TRBJ2-1, with D possibly being TRBD1 (6 bases). Trimming took 0 bases from V and 3 from J, leaving 13 bases between them. The CDR3 has 16 amino acids. Germline CDR1 is SGHRS and CDR2 is YFSETQ. Written as DNA, the CDR3 is TGCGCCAGCAGCTTGGCCGGACAGCCGAGCTACAATGAGCAGTTCTTC. Encoded protein: CASSLAGQPSYNEQFF. Variable domain in full (rest from reference TRBV5-1 and TRBJ2-1): KAGVTQTPRYLIKTRGQQVTLSCSPISGHRSVSWYQQTPGQGLQFLFEYFSETQRNKGNFPGRFSGRQFSNSRSEMNVSTLELGDSALYLCASSLAGQPSYNEQFFGPGTRLTVL.

This sequence joins TRBV9 and TRBJ2-1; 14 bases are shared with TRBD2. CDR3 length: 20 amino acids. The V gene's germline CDR1 is SGDLS and CDR2 YYNGEE. V dropped 4 bases and J dropped 4; count of bases not matched to a gene: 16. The DNA of the CDR3 is TGTGCCAGCAGCCCCTACTACGGACTAGCGGGGGGCCATACTTACAATGAGCAGTTCTTC. Translation: CASSPYYGLAGGHTYNEQFF. Complete variable domain (other parts from reference TRBV9 and TRBJ2-1): DSGVTQTPKHLITATGQRVTLRCSPRSGDLSVYWYQQSLDQGLQFLIQYYNGEERAKGNILERFSAQQFPDLHSELNLSSLELGDSALYFCASSPYYGLAGGHTYNEQFFGPGTRLTVL.

The CDR3 loop reads CASSHETGQGLQETQYF. The CDR3 DNA is TGTGCCAGCAGCCACGAAACCGGACAGGGATTACAAGAGACCCAGTACTTC. The chain has TRBV12-3 or TRBV12-4 and TRBJ2-5, with 8 bases that match TRBD1. The CDR3 length is 17 residues. Trimming removed 6 bases from V and 2 bases from J; junction bases left unmatched: 14.

This CDR3 is CASSHSGSWDEQFF. DNA of the CDR3: TGTGCCAGTAGTCATAGCGGGAGTTGGGATGAGCAGTTCTTC. The V call is TRBV19, the J call TRBJ2-1, with 9 positions matching TRBD2. Germline CDR1 reads LNHDA; CDR2 reads SQIVND (reference sequence). V dropped 5 bases and J dropped 8; count of bases not matched to a gene: 7. The CDR3 length is 14 residues.

The rearrangement joins TRBV7-2 to TRBJ2-7; D is perhaps TRBD2 (5 bases). The V end was cut by 2 bases, the J end by 3 bases, with 17 bases between. The CDR3 has 16 amino acids. Germline assignment: CDR1 SGHTA and CDR2 FQGNSA. CDR3 in amino acids: CASSLQGGGRIYEQYF. DNA for the CDR3: TGTGCCAGCAGCTTACAAGGCGGAGGTAGAATCTACGAGCAGTACTTC.

This chain uses TRBV7-9 with TRBJ2-5; 10 bases are shared with TRBD2. This CDR3 region has 15 residues. Germline V CDR1 and CDR2: SEHNR, FQNEAQ (reference sequence). V lost 5 bases to trimming and J lost 2 bases; unmatched junction nucleotides: 5. In DNA, the CDR3 is TGTGCCAGCAGCGCCTTGACTAGCGGGCAAGAGACCCAGTACTTC. Translated: CASSALTSGQETQYF. Based on the CDR3 plus reference TRBV7-9 and TRBJ2-5, the full variable domain is DTGVSQNPRHKITKRGQNVTFRCDPISEHNRLYWYRQTLGQGPEFLTYFQNEAQLEKSRLLSDRFSAERPKGSFSTLEIQRTEQGDSAMYLCASSALTSGQETQYFGPGTRLLVL.

This chain joins TRBV27 and TRBJ2-1, with 7 nucleotides matching TRBD2. The CDR3 consists of 12 residues. V was pared by 5 bases and J by 14 bases, with 9 bases of the junction left unmatched. CDR1 is MNHEY, CDR2 SMNVEV, per germline (reference sequence). In DNA form, the CDR3 reads TGTGCCAGCAGTCCTTCCGGCGGGAGAGAGTTCTTC. Its translation: CASSPSGGREFF.

The chain has TRBV27 and TRBJ1-2, with 7 nucleotides matching TRBD1. J gave up 2 bases and V 6 bases, and 6 bases lay outside the gene matches. The CDR3 length is 14 residues. The germline V gene has CDR1 MNHEY and CDR2 SMNVEV (reference sequence). The DNA of the CDR3 is TGTGCCAGCAGGTTTACAGGGGCAAACTATGGCTACACCTTC. Protein: CASRFTGANYGYTF.

The chain joins TRBV19 to TRBJ2-1; perhaps TRBD1 as D (8 bases). Trimming cost V 1 base and J 1 base, with 11 bases left between them. The CDR3 consists of 16 residues. Germline V gene sequence: CDR1 LNHDA, CDR2 SQIVND (reference sequence). The CDR3 reads CASSIVQGGSYNEQFF. CDR3 nucleotides: TGTGCCAGTAGTATAGTACAGGGGGGGTCCTACAATGAGCAGTTCTTC.